These 4 T cell receptor beta chains came from one sample sequenced in a study of blood T cell repertoires in COVID-19. Sequencing was performed with immunoSEQ multiplex PCR; in TCRdb, only in-frame clones are kept and a portion is missing. The sample holds about 200,000 clones, roughly 89% seen once. Sequenced: PBMCs or T cells enriched from blood (not recorded which). These receptors all stem from a woman aged 25 to 39 who had been exposed to COVID-19.

In DNA form, the CDR3 reads TGTGCCAGCAGCTTAGGGAGGCTGGGCAGGGGGCTAGACGAGCAGTACTTC. Translating it yields CASSLGRLGRGLDEQYF. The chain employs TRBV13 and TRBJ2-7, with 8 bases fitting TRBD1. CDR1 and CDR2 from the germline V gene are PRHDT and FYEKMQ (reference sequence). The CDR3 is 17 residues long. V gave up 0 bases and J gave up 5 bases; unmatched junction bases: 12.

V usage is TRBV27 and J usage is TRBJ1-6, with D possibly TRBD1 on 6 matching bases. The CDR3 spans 14 residues. The germline gives CDR1 MNHEY, CDR2 SMNVEV (reference sequence). Trimming removed 8 bases from V and 6 bases from J, with 14 bases in between. CDR3 coding DNA: TGTGCCAGCCGGCGAACCAGGGGTAATTCACCCCTCCACTTT. This codes for CASRRTRGNSPLHF.

The chain joins TRBV2 to TRBJ2-1; 10 nucleotides line up with TRBD2. With V trimmed by 3 bases and J by 8 bases, 10 bases remained unmatched. The CDR3 loop spans 16 amino acids. Germline CDR1 is SNHLY and CDR2 is FYNNEI. Here the CDR3 reads CASSDRTSGSIDEQFF. Here the CDR3 DNA reads TGTGCCAGCAGTGACCGGACTAGCGGAAGTATCGATGAGCAGTTCTTC.

CDR3 region: CSASGLAGGIHQETQYF. CDR3 coding DNA: TGCAGTGCTAGTGGGCTAGCGGGGGGGATACACCAAGAGACCCAGTACTTC. The chain combines TRBV20-1 with TRBJ2-5, with TRBD2 identical over 12 bases. V was pared by 3 bases and J by 0 bases, with 8 bases of the junction left unmatched. The CDR3 runs to 17 residues. The germline gives CDR1 DFQATT, CDR2 SNEGSKA (reference sequence).